Here is one T cell receptor beta chain with its context. This clonotype came up many times. Its antigen target is currently unknown. The sample holds no much larger clone one base away, and base qualities are not on file. CDR1 and CDR2 were assigned from the germline V gene as SGHRS and YFSETQ. Relative to germline, V is missing 3 bases and J is missing 7 bases, with 1 base of the junction outside any gene match. From cysteine to phenylalanine, the CDR3 is 14 amino acids long. The read is trimmed to its CDR3 DNA, 42 bases read in frame from base 1. The data were obtained in a study of response to subunit inactivated influenza vaccine (dated by TCRdb to the late 2010s). In terms of the full investigation: Deep quantitative profiling of the T cell receptor repertoire was used in the study to follow responses to a trivalent subunit inactivated influenza vaccine.

Broad study findings and their caveats: The authors proposed that each seasonal influenza vaccination may bring in only a limited number of new T cells.

The library was made by RT-PCR. TCRdb records Illumina HiSeq 2500 as the sequencer. TCRdb handled the public reads itself, with Q25 trimming in fastp and clone calling in MiXCR, and kept productive beta chains. Every CDR3 protein is listed once, alongside the most common genes and DNA of its rows. Counted in this sample were 550,000 to 800,000 distinct CDR3 sequences; 11% to 15% of them appeared once. The top ten hold roughly 6.4% of the sample. The TCR comes from a man aged 45 to 65 who received an inactivated influenza vaccine. Donor details come from another sample of the same person, matched by shared clones. The sequence joins TRBV5-1 to TRBJ1-6, with 10 middle bases fitting TRBD1. Specimen: PBMCs from blood, collected less than 15 days before vaccination. The DNA sequence reads TGCGCCAGCAGCTCGGGACAGGGGAATTCACCCCTCCACTTT. Its protein is CASSSGQGNSPLHF.